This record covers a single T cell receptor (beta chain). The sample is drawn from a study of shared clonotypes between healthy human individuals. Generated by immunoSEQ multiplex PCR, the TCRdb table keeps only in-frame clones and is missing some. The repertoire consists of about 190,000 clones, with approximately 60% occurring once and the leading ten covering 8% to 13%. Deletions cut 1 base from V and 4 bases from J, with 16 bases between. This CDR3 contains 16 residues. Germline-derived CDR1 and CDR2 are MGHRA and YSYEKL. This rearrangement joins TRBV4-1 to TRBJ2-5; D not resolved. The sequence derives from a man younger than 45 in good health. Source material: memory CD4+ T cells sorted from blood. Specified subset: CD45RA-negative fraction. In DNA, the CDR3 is TGCGCCAGCAGCCAAGGCGTGAGGCCGTATACAGAGACCCAGTACTTC. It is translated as CASSQGVRPYTETQYF.